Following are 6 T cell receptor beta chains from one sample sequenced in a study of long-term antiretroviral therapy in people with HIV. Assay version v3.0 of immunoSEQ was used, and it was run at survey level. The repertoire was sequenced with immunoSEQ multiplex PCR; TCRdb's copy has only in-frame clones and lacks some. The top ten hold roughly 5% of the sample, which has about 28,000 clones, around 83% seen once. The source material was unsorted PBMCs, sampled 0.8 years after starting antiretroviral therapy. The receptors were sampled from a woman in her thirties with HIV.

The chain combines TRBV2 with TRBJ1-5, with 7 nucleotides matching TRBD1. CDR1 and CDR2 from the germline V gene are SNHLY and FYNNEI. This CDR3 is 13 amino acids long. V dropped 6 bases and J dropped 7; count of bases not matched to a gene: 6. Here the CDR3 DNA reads TGTGCCAGCAGAGACACAGGGGAACAGCCCCAGCATTTT. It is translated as CASRDTGEQPQHF.

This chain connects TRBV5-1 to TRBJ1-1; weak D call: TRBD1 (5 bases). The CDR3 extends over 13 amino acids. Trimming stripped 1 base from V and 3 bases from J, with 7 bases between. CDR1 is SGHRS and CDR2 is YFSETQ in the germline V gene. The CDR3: CASSLTGDTEAFF. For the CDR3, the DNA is TGCGCCAGCAGCTTGACGGGGGACACTGAAGCTTTCTTT.

Here the CDR3 reads CASNVDKATEAFF. The CDR3 region has the DNA TGTGCCAGCAATGTGGACAAGGCCACTGAAGCTTTCTTT. This rearrangement joins TRBV28 to TRBJ1-1; a possible D gene is TRBD1 (5 bases). This CDR3 region has 13 residues. Trimming stripped 7 bases from V and 4 bases from J, with 13 bases between. Germline CDR1 MDHEN, CDR2 SYDVKM.

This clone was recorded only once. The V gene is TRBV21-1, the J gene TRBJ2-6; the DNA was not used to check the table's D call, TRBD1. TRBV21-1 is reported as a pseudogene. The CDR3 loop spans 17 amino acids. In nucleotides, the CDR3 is TGTGCCAGCAGCAGGGTCAGGCCGAGCTCTGGGGCCAACGTCCTGACTTTC. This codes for CASSRVRPSSGANVLTF.

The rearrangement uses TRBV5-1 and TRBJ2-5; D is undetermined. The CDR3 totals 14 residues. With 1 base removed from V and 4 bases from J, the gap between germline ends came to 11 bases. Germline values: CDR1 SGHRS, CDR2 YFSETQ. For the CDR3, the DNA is TGCGCCAGCAGCTTGCGCGTTCCGGGAGAGACCCAGTACTTC. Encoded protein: CASSLRVPGETQYF.

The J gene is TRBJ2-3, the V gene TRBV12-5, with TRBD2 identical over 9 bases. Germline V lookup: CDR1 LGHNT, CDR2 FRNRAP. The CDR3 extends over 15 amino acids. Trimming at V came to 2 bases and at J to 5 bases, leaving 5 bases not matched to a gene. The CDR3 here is CASGLPAGGQDTQYF. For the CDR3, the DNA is TGTGCTAGTGGTTTGCCAGCGGGGGGCCAAGATACGCAGTATTTT. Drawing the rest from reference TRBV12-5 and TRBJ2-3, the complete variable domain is DARVTQTPRHKVTEMGQEVTMRCQPILGHNTVFWYRQTMMQGLELLAYFRNRAPLDDSGMPKDRFSAEMPDATLATLKIQPSEPRDSAVYFCASGLPAGGQDTQYFGPGTRLTVL.